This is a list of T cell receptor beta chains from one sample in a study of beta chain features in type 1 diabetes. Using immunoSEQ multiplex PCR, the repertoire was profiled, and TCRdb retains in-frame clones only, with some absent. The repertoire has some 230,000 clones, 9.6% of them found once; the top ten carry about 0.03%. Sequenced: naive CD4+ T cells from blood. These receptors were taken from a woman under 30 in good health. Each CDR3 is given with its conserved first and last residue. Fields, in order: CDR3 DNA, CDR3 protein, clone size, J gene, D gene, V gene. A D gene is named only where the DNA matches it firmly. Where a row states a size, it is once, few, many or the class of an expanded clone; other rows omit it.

cdr3_nt: TGTGCCACCAGCAGAGAGGTGGTTGCGGGCGAGCAGTACTTC; cdr3_aa: CATSREVVAGEQYF; clone_size: -; j_call: TRBJ2-7; d_call: -; v_call: TRBV15
cdr3_nt: TGTGCCAGTACCTCAAAGACCAGCGGATACTACGAGCAGTACTTC; cdr3_aa: CASTSKTSGYYEQYF; clone_size: few; j_call: TRBJ2-7; d_call: -; v_call: TRBV19
cdr3_nt: TGTGCCAGCAGCCCGGACAGCCAAAATCAGCCCCAGCATTTT; cdr3_aa: CASSPDSQNQPQHF; clone_size: -; j_call: TRBJ1-5; d_call: -; v_call: TRBV25-1
cdr3_nt: TGTGCCAGCTCACCGGGCCTAGCGGGGGGAGATACGCAGTATTTT; cdr3_aa: CASSPGLAGGDTQYF; clone_size: few; j_call: TRBJ2-3; d_call: TRBD2; v_call: TRBV18
cdr3_nt: TGTGCCAGCTCTAAAGAATTCGGGGGAGAACTGTTTTTT; cdr3_aa: CASSKEFGGELFF; clone_size: -; j_call: TRBJ2-2; d_call: -; v_call: TRBV18
cdr3_nt: TGTGCCAGCAGTCTGGATAGGGGGCGAAACACTGAAGCTTTCTTT; cdr3_aa: CASSLDRGRNTEAFF; clone_size: few; j_call: TRBJ1-1; d_call: TRBD1; v_call: TRBV2
cdr3_nt: TGCGCCAGCAGTGTCGGCGGGCGATTGTGGAATGAGCAGTTCTTC; cdr3_aa: CASSVGGRLWNEQFF; clone_size: -; j_call: TRBJ2-1; d_call: -; v_call: TRBV10-1
cdr3_nt: TGTGCCAGCAGTGATCCGTATTTGGGAGCTGGGGCCAACGTCCTGACTTTC; cdr3_aa: CASSDPYLGAGANVLTF; clone_size: -; j_call: TRBJ2-6; d_call: -; v_call: TRBV2
cdr3_nt: TGTGCCTGGAGTTGGACAGGGGGCAATCAGCCCCAGCATTTT; cdr3_aa: CAWSWTGGNQPQHF; clone_size: few; j_call: TRBJ1-5; d_call: TRBD1; v_call: TRBV30
cdr3_nt: TGCAGCGTTGGGACTAGCGGGGGAAGCACAGATACGCAGTATTTT; cdr3_aa: CSVGTSGGSTDTQYF; clone_size: -; j_call: TRBJ2-3; d_call: TRBD2; v_call: TRBV29-1
cdr3_nt: TGTGCCAGTAGAGGGGGTTTCACCGGGGAGCTGTTTTTT; cdr3_aa: CASRGGFTGELFF; clone_size: -; j_call: TRBJ2-2; d_call: -; v_call: TRBV19
cdr3_nt: TGTGCCAGTAACGAGGACAGATGGGGCACTGAAGCTTTCTTT; cdr3_aa: CASNEDRWGTEAFF; clone_size: -; j_call: TRBJ1-1; d_call: -; v_call: TRBV19
cdr3_nt: TGTGCCAGCAGCCAAGTGGGACAGACGGGGACCCAGTACTTC; cdr3_aa: CASSQVGQTGTQYF; clone_size: many; j_call: TRBJ2-5; d_call: TRBD1; v_call: TRBV14
cdr3_nt: TGCGCCAGCAGGACTAGCGAGGCCTACAATGAGCAGTTCTTC; cdr3_aa: CASRTSEAYNEQFF; clone_size: -; j_call: TRBJ2-1; d_call: TRBD2; v_call: TRBV5-1
cdr3_nt: TGTGCCAGCAGCTTAAGGGGCGCAGGGGGCGCGTTCACTGAAGCTTTCTTT; cdr3_aa: CASSLRGAGGAFTEAFF; clone_size: -; j_call: TRBJ1-1; d_call: TRBD1; v_call: TRBV7-8
cdr3_nt: TGTGCCTGGAAGGAGGGGACAGCGCGCGAGCAGTACTTC; cdr3_aa: CAWKEGTAREQYF; clone_size: -; j_call: TRBJ2-7; d_call: -; v_call: TRBV30
cdr3_nt: TGTGCCAGCAGTGATCCGTGGACAGCACTTATCACTGAAGCTTTCTTT; cdr3_aa: CASSDPWTALITEAFF; clone_size: few; j_call: TRBJ1-1; d_call: -; v_call: TRBV6-1
cdr3_nt: TGCGCCAGCAGCGGCAGGGACCAAGAGACCCAGTACTTC; cdr3_aa: CASSGRDQETQYF; clone_size: few; j_call: TRBJ2-5; d_call: -; v_call: TRBV5-1
cdr3_nt: TGTGCCAGCAGACCTGGGGCGTCGACAGATACGCAGTATTTT; cdr3_aa: CASRPGASTDTQYF; clone_size: -; j_call: TRBJ2-3; d_call: -; v_call: TRBV6-1
cdr3_nt: TGTGCCAGCAGCCAAGATTTGGATCAGGGAATAGTCTATGGCTACACCTTC; cdr3_aa: CASSQDLDQGIVYGYTF; clone_size: few; j_call: TRBJ1-2; d_call: -; v_call: TRBV14
cdr3_nt: TGCAGCGCCCGAACTAGCTACGAGCAGTACTTC; cdr3_aa: CSARTSYEQYF; clone_size: -; j_call: TRBJ2-7; d_call: -; v_call: TRBV29-1
cdr3_nt: TGTGCCAGCAGCGCCGGGACAGGGAGAAACTATGGCTACACCTTC; cdr3_aa: CASSAGTGRNYGYTF; clone_size: few; j_call: TRBJ1-2; d_call: TRBD1; v_call: TRBV4-2
cdr3_nt: TGTGCCTGGGGGGACAGGACAAATCAGCCCCAGCATTTT; cdr3_aa: CAWGDRTNQPQHF; clone_size: -; j_call: TRBJ1-5; d_call: TRBD1; v_call: TRBV30
cdr3_nt: TGTGCCAGCAAAAATTTTGGGCAAAGCCCCGAAGCTTTCTTT; cdr3_aa: CASKNFGQSPEAFF; clone_size: few; j_call: TRBJ1-1; d_call: -; v_call: TRBV11-2
cdr3_nt: TGTGCCAGCAGCACGTGGCCGGGACTGGAAACAGATACGCAGTATTTT; cdr3_aa: CASSTWPGLETDTQYF; clone_size: -; j_call: TRBJ2-3; d_call: -; v_call: TRBV5-6
cdr3_nt: TGTGCCAGCTCACCAGGGGACAGGGGAAACATTCAGTACTTC; cdr3_aa: CASSPGDRGNIQYF; clone_size: few; j_call: TRBJ2-4; d_call: TRBD1; v_call: TRBV18
cdr3_nt: TGTGCCAGCAGGGGGTGGGCAGGGGATGGCTACACCTTC; cdr3_aa: CASRGWAGDGYTF; clone_size: -; j_call: TRBJ1-2; d_call: -; v_call: TRBV5-4
cdr3_nt: TGTGCCAGCAGCTTAGGCGGGGGCCTGAACACCGGGGAGCTGTTTTTT; cdr3_aa: CASSLGGGLNTGELFF; clone_size: few; j_call: TRBJ2-2; d_call: -; v_call: TRBV11-2
cdr3_nt: TGTGCCAGCAGGGGACTAGCGGATTGGAACACCGGGGAGCTGTTTTTT; cdr3_aa: CASRGLADWNTGELFF; clone_size: -; j_call: TRBJ2-2; d_call: TRBD2; v_call: TRBV2
cdr3_nt: TGCGCCAGCAGCCAAGATCGGGGGGGCCGACAGCCCCAGCATTTT; cdr3_aa: CASSQDRGGRQPQHF; clone_size: -; j_call: TRBJ1-5; d_call: -; v_call: TRBV4-1
cdr3_nt: TGTGCCAGCAGCCAAGATATGAGACAGGACACTGAAGCTTTCTTT; cdr3_aa: CASSQDMRQDTEAFF; clone_size: few; j_call: TRBJ1-1; d_call: -; v_call: TRBV4-2
cdr3_nt: TGTGCCAGCAGCTTTTCACAGGGGCCCTACGAGCAGTACTTC; cdr3_aa: CASSFSQGPYEQYF; clone_size: -; j_call: TRBJ2-7; d_call: TRBD1; v_call: TRBV9
cdr3_nt: TGTGCCTTGTATCGGGGCTCCTACGAGCAGTACTTC; cdr3_aa: CALYRGSYEQYF; clone_size: -; j_call: TRBJ2-7; d_call: -; v_call: TRBV30
cdr3_nt: TGTGCCAGTAGTATACAGGGAACGAACACCGGGGAGCTGTTTTTT; cdr3_aa: CASSIQGTNTGELFF; clone_size: -; j_call: TRBJ2-2; d_call: -; v_call: TRBV19
cdr3_nt: TGTGCCAGCAGCCAAGGACGGGTCTATGGCTACACCTTC; cdr3_aa: CASSQGRVYGYTF; clone_size: few; j_call: TRBJ1-2; d_call: -; v_call: TRBV14
cdr3_nt: TGTGCCACCAGCAGAGCCCCGGGGGTTTCATATGGCTACACCTTC; cdr3_aa: CATSRAPGVSYGYTF; clone_size: -; j_call: TRBJ1-2; d_call: -; v_call: TRBV15
cdr3_nt: TGTGCTAGTGGGGCCCCGGGACTCGCCAAACGAGAGACCCAGTACTTC; cdr3_aa: CASGAPGLAKRETQYF; clone_size: few; j_call: TRBJ2-5; d_call: -; v_call: TRBV12-5
cdr3_nt: TGTGCCAGTAGTATAGGCGCCGGAAACACCATATATTTT; cdr3_aa: CASSIGAGNTIYF; clone_size: few; j_call: TRBJ1-3; d_call: -; v_call: TRBV19
cdr3_nt: TGCAGCGTTGTCGTGTTGGGGGGTTACACTGAAGCTTTCTTT; cdr3_aa: CSVVVLGGYTEAFF; clone_size: few; j_call: TRBJ1-1; d_call: -; v_call: TRBV29-1
cdr3_nt: TGTGCCAGCTCAACGACAGGGACCTACGAGCAGTACTTC; cdr3_aa: CASSTTGTYEQYF; clone_size: few; j_call: TRBJ2-7; d_call: TRBD1; v_call: TRBV18
cdr3_nt: TGTGCCAGCTCACCACGCAGGGGCCGCACCGGGGAGCTGTTTTTT; cdr3_aa: CASSPRRGRTGELFF; clone_size: few; j_call: TRBJ2-2; d_call: -; v_call: TRBV18
cdr3_nt: TGTGCCAGCAGCTTGGCCCCGACAGGATCCTACAATGAGCAGTTCTTC; cdr3_aa: CASSLAPTGSYNEQFF; clone_size: -; j_call: TRBJ2-1; d_call: -; v_call: TRBV5-8
cdr3_nt: TGTGCCAGCATACCCACGGGGTCCTATGGCTACACCTTC; cdr3_aa: CASIPTGSYGYTF; clone_size: few; j_call: TRBJ1-2; d_call: -; v_call: TRBV7-9
cdr3_nt: TGCAGCGTTGCGGCAGGGCCCTACGAGCAGTACTTC; cdr3_aa: CSVAAGPYEQYF; clone_size: -; j_call: TRBJ2-7; d_call: -; v_call: TRBV29-1
cdr3_nt: TGTGCCAGCTCACCTAGAGGGACTAGCGGAGTGAACACCGGGGAGCTGTTTTTT; cdr3_aa: CASSPRGTSGVNTGELFF; clone_size: -; j_call: TRBJ2-2; d_call: TRBD2; v_call: TRBV18
cdr3_nt: TGTGCCAGCAGTGCACAGGGGATGGGGACCTACGAGCAGTACTTC; cdr3_aa: CASSAQGMGTYEQYF; clone_size: few; j_call: TRBJ2-7; d_call: TRBD1; v_call: TRBV27